These 17 T cell receptor beta chains were all obtained from the same sample, sequenced in a study of cytotoxic CD8 clonotypes in ibrutinib-treated CLL. Method: immunoSEQ multiplex PCR; TCRdb's copy keeps in-frame clones and lacks some. The sample lists approximately 130,000 clones, under 90% occurring once. The sequencing here drew on PBMCs, taken after 24 months of ibrutinib treatment. These receptors were obtained from a human donor with chronic lymphocytic leukemia.

The rearrangement joins TRBV6-5 to TRBJ1-1; D call uncertain. Trimming stripped 4 bases from V and 8 bases from J, with 11 bases between. CDR3 size: 12 residues. Germline loops: CDR1 MNHEY, CDR2 SVGAGI. The CDR3, as DNA: TGTGCCAGCAGTTCGATATCTCACGAAGCTTTCTTT. Translating it yields CASSSISHEAFF.

V gene TRBV6-5 combines with J gene TRBJ1-5; D is ambiguous. The CDR3 totals 14 residues. Germline-derived CDR1 and CDR2 are MNHEY and SVGAGI. The germline V and J ends were trimmed by 6 bases and 4 bases, with 13 bases remaining between them. The CDR3 loop is CASSDGWKNQPQHF. The CDR3 DNA reads as TGTGCCAGCAGCGACGGGTGGAAAAATCAGCCCCAGCATTTT.

The chain recombines TRBV6-5 with TRBJ2-3; D gene uncertain. The CDR3 is 15 residues long. The germline V and J ends were trimmed by 6 bases and 1 base, with 14 bases remaining between them. Germline V lookup: CDR1 MNHEY, CDR2 SVGAGI. In nucleotides, the CDR3 is TGTGCCAGCAGCGACGGACCCGGAGGCACAGATACGCAGTATTTT. Translation: CASSDGPGGTDTQYF.

V gene TRBV18 combines with J gene TRBJ2-5, with D unresolved. Looked up from germline, CDR1 is KGHSH and CDR2 is LQKENI. V shed 3 bases and J shed 4 bases, with 12 bases lying between them. This CDR3 is built from 14 residues. CDR3 loop: CASSPRTLLETQYF. CDR3 nucleotide sequence: TGTGCCAGCTCACCCCGGACCCTCTTAGAGACCCAGTACTTC. Looking up the rest from reference TRBV18 and TRBJ2-5 gives the full variable domain: NAGVMQNPRHLVRRRGQEARLRCSPMKGHSHVYWYRQLPEEGLKFMVYLQKENIIDESGMPKERFSAEFPKEGPSILRIQQVVRGDSAAYFCASSPRTLLETQYFGPGTRLLVL.

The genes are TRBV4-1 and TRBJ1-2; maybe TRBD1 (5 bases). This CDR3 has 15 residues. Germline CDR1 is MGHRA and CDR2 is YSYEKL. V was trimmed by 1 base and J by 8 bases, leaving 17 bases between them. CDR3 amino acids: CASSQAGTAGSGYTF. As DNA, the CDR3 is TGCGCCAGCAGCCAAGCCGGGACCGCCGGGTCGGGCTACACCTTC.

The chain recombines TRBV4-3 with TRBJ1-2; 7 positions agree with TRBD1. Germline assignment: CDR1 LGHNA and CDR2 YSLEER. V trimming: 3 bases; J trimming: 4 bases; junction bases outside the gene matches: 5. The length of the CDR3 is 14 residues. The CDR3 protein is CASSQTGPGYGYTF. CDR3 DNA: TGCGCCAGCAGCCAGACAGGGCCTGGCTATGGCTACACCTTC.

This rearrangement joins TRBV2 to TRBJ1-5; 7 bases align to TRBD1. Trimming at V came to 4 bases and at J to 3 bases, leaving 12 bases not matched to a gene. This CDR3 contains 17 residues. Germline-derived CDR1 and CDR2 are SNHLY and FYNNEI. The DNA for the CDR3 is TGTGCCAGCAGTGTAAGTAGGGGGACAGATTACAATCAGCCCCAGCATTTT. Translating it yields CASSVSRGTDYNQPQHF.

The V call is TRBV9, the J call TRBJ1-2; TRBD1 is a possible D gene (6 bases). This CDR3 has 14 residues. V was pared by 3 bases and J by 3 bases, with 12 bases between. CDR1 and CDR2 (germline): SGDLS, YYNGEE. CDR3 loop: CASSGRGFDYGYTF. The CDR3, as DNA: TGTGCCAGCAGCGGAAGGGGGTTCGACTATGGCTACACCTTC.

The genes are TRBV5-4 and TRBJ1-2; D gene uncertain. The V gene's germline CDR1 is SGHNT and CDR2 YYREEE (reference sequence). CDR3 length: 20 residues. With 0 bases removed from V and 3 bases from J, the gap between germline ends came to 27 bases. This CDR3 reads CASSLGGTGAARVLYYGYTF. In DNA form, the CDR3 reads TGTGCCAGCAGCTTGGGAGGAACGGGTGCCGCGCGAGTATTATACTATGGCTACACCTTC.

In DNA form, the CDR3 reads TGTGCCAGCAGTTACGACGGCAGGGTGTCTTCCTACGAGCAGTACTTC. Amino acid sequence: CASSYDGRVSSYEQYF. The V call is TRBV6-5, the J call TRBJ2-7, with D perhaps matching TRBD1 (5 bases). Germline CDR1 reads MNHEY; CDR2 reads SVGAGI. Trimming removed 2 bases at V and 1 base at J, with 15 bases between. The CDR3 consists of 16 residues.

This clone showed up just a few times. The J gene is TRBJ2-5, the V gene TRBV7-3; D is unclear. The V end lost 5 bases, the J end lost 4 bases, and 8 bases lay between the germline ends. CDR3 size: 12 residues. Germline-derived CDR1 and CDR2 are SGHTA and FQGTGA. CDR3 sequence: CASSASGETQYF. The CDR3 region has the DNA TGTGCCAGCAGCGCGTCAGGAGAGACCCAGTACTTC.

This chain connects TRBV6-6 to TRBJ1-6; 8 nucleotides agree with TRBD1. The CDR3 length is 13 residues. V lost 7 bases and J lost 10; bases outside the gene matches: 6. Germline CDR1 and CDR2: MNHNY and SVGAGI (reference sequence). The CDR3 DNA reads TGTGCCAGCATCGACAGGGGAGACTCACCCCTCCACTTT. It is translated as CASIDRGDSPLHF.

The genes are TRBV19 and TRBJ1-1; no firm D call. The CDR3 spans 12 residues. V was pared by 3 bases and J by 0 bases, with 2 bases between. The germline V gene encodes CDR1 LNHDA and CDR2 SQIVND (reference sequence). The CDR3: CASSILNTEAFF. The CDR3 bases are TGTGCCAGTAGTATTCTGAACACTGAAGCTTTCTTT.

V usage is TRBV15 and J usage is TRBJ1-2; no definite D call. V dropped 4 bases and J dropped 2 bases, with 11 bases sitting between them. Germline V lookup: CDR1 LNHNV, CDR2 YYDKDF (reference sequence). This CDR3 region has 14 residues. CDR3 loop: CATSTSGRNYGYTF. In nucleotides, the CDR3 is TGTGCCACCAGCACGTCCGGCAGGAACTATGGCTACACCTTC.

The chain recombines TRBV9 with TRBJ1-1, with a possible D match to TRBD1 (5 bases). CDR3 length: 13 amino acids. V lost 0 bases, J lost 3 bases, and 6 bases lay in between. The germline V gene has CDR1 SGDLS and CDR2 YYNGEE. The CDR3 here is CASSVVGDTEAFF. In DNA form, the CDR3 reads TGTGCCAGCAGCGTAGTGGGGGACACTGAAGCTTTCTTT.

This clone showed up just once. This rearrangement joins TRBV5-1 to TRBJ2-3, with D possibly matching TRBD1 (5 bases). The CDR3 loop spans 13 amino acids. Germline CDR1 and CDR2: SGHRS and YFSETQ. Between the trimmed V and J ends, which lost 4 bases and 2 bases, there was a span of 8 bases. This CDR3 reads CASSPDNTDTQYF. DNA of the CDR3: TGCGCCAGCAGCCCGGACAACACAGATACGCAGTATTTT. Based on the CDR3 plus reference TRBV5-1 and TRBJ2-3, the full variable domain is KAGVTQTPRYLIKTRGQQVTLSCSPISGHRSVSWYQQTPGQGLQFLFEYFSETQRNKGNFPGRFSGRQFSNSRSEMNVSTLELGDSALYLCASSPDNTDTQYFGPGTRLTVL.

The V and J genes are TRBV7-3 and TRBJ2-7; the D gene is possibly TRBD2 (5 bases). Between the trimmed V and J ends, which lost 0 bases and 2 bases, there was a span of 11 bases. Germline-derived CDR1 and CDR2 are SGHTA and FQGTGA. The CDR3 sequence is 15 residues long. The CDR3 sequence is CASSLTSGMPYEQYF. The DNA for the CDR3 is TGTGCCAGCAGCTTAACGTCCGGGATGCCCTACGAGCAGTACTTC.